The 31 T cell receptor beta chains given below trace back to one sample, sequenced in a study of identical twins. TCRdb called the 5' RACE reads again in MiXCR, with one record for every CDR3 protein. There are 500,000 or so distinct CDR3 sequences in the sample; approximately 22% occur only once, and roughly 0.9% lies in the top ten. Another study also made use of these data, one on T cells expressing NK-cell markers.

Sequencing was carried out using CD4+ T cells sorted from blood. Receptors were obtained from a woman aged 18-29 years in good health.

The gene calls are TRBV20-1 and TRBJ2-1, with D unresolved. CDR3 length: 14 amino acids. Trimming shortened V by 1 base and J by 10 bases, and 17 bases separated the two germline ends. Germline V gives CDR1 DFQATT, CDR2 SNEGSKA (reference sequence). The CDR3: CSARVRLIMREQFF. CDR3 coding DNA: TGCAGTGCTAGAGTCCGACTGATAATGCGGGAGCAGTTCTTC.

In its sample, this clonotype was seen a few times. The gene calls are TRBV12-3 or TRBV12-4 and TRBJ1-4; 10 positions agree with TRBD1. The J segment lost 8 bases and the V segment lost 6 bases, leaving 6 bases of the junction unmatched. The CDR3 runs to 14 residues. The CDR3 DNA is TGTGCCAGCAGGAGGGACAGGGGAAGCGAAAAACTGTTTTTT. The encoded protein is CASRRDRGSEKLFF.

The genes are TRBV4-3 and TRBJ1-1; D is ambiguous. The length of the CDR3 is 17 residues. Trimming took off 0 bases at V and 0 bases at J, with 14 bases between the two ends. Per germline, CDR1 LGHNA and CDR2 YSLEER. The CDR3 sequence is CASSQEVPRRLNTEAFF. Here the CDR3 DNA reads TGCGCCAGCAGCCAAGAGGTTCCCCGACGGCTGAACACTGAAGCTTTCTTT.

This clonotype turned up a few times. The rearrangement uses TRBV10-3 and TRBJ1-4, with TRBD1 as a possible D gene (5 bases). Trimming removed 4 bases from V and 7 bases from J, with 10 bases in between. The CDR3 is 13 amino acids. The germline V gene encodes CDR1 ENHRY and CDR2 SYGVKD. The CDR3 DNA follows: TGTGCCATCAGTGGACAGAGAAGTGAAAAACTGTTTTTT. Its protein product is CAISGQRSEKLFF.

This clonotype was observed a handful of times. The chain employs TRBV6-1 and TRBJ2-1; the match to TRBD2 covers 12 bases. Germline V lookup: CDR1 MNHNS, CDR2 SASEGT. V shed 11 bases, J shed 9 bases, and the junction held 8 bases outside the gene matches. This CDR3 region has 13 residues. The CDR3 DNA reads TGTGCCCACGGGGCTAGCGGGGGGGGTGAGCAGTTCTTC. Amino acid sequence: CAHGASGGGEQFF.

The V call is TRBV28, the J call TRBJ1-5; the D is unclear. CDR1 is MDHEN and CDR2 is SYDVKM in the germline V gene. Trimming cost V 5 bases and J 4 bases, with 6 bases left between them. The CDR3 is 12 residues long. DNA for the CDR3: TGTGCCAGCAGTGAAACTAATCAGCCCCAGCATTTT. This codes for CASSETNQPQHF.

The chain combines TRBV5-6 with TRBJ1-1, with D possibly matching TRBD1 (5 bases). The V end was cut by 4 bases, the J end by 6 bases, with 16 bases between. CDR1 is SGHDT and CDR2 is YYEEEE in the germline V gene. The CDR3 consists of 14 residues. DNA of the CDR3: TGTGCCAGCAGCGCCGGGACTCTCCTATCTGAAGCTTTCTTT. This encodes CASSAGTLLSEAFF.

The CDR3 DNA reads as TGTGCCAGCAGCTTATGGCAGGTCTCTGGAAACACCATATATTTT. This codes for CASSLWQVSGNTIYF. This rearrangement joins TRBV7-2 to TRBJ1-3, with unresolved D. The CDR3 spans 15 residues. The ends were cut back, 2 bases at V and 0 bases at J, with 8 bases in the middle. Germline values: CDR1 SGHTA, CDR2 FQGNSA.

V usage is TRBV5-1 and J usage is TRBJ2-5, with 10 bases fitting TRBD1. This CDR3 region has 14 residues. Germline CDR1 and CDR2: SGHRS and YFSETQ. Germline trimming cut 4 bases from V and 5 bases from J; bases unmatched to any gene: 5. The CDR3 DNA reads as TGCGCCAGCAGCCCCGGGACAGGGGCCGAGACCCAGTACTTC. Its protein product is CASSPGTGAETQYF.

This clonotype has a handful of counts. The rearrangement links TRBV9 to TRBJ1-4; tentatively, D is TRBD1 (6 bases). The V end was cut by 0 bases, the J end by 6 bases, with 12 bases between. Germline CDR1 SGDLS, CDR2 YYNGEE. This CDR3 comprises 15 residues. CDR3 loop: CASSVGGGVDEKLFF. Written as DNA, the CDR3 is TGTGCCAGCAGCGTAGGAGGGGGGGTCGATGAAAAACTGTTTTTT. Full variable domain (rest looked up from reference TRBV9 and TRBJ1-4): DSGVTQTPKHLITATGQRVTLRCSPRSGDLSVYWYQQSLDQGLQFLIQYYNGEERAKGNILERFSAQQFPDLHSELNLSSLELGDSALYFCASSVGGGVDEKLFFGSGTQLSVL.

CDR3 bases: TGCAGTGCTAGAGATCCCGGACAGGTCTCCTACGAGCAGTACTTC. It encodes CSARDPGQVSYEQYF. This chain links TRBV20-1 with TRBJ2-7, with 7 bases identical to TRBD1. Trimming removed 0 bases from V and 0 bases from J; junction bases left unmatched: 5. Per germline, CDR1 DFQATT and CDR2 SNEGSKA (reference sequence). The CDR3 covers 15 residues.

CDR3 residues: CATRGRQPNQPQHF. The DNA of the CDR3 is TGTGCCACCAGAGGGAGACAGCCAAATCAGCCCCAGCATTTT. This chain uses TRBV6-1 with TRBJ1-5; possible D gene TRBD1, 5 bases. Trimming took off 10 bases at V and 4 bases at J, with 17 bases between the two ends. The CDR3 has 14 residues. CDR1 MNHNS and CDR2 SASEGT come from the germline V gene.

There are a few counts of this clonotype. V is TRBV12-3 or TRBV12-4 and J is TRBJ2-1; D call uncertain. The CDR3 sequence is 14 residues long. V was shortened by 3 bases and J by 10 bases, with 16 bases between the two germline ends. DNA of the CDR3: TGTGCCAGCAGTTTTCCCGGGCCCATGGGAGAGCAGTTCTTC. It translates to CASSFPGPMGEQFF.

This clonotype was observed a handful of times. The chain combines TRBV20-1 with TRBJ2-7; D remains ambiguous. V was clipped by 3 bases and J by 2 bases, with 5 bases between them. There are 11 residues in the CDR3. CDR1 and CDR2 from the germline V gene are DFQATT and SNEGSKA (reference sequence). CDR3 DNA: TGCAGTGCTAGTTTCGCCTACGAGCAGTACTTC. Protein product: CSASFAYEQYF.

The CDR3 sequence: CASSYTNGYTF. The CDR3 DNA reads TGTGCCAGCAGTTATACTAATGGCTACACCTTC. V is TRBV6-6 and J is TRBJ1-2, with D hard to call. This CDR3 is 11 amino acids long. Trimming took 3 bases from V and 6 from J, leaving 5 bases between them. In germline, CDR1 is MNHNY, CDR2 SVGAGI (reference sequence).

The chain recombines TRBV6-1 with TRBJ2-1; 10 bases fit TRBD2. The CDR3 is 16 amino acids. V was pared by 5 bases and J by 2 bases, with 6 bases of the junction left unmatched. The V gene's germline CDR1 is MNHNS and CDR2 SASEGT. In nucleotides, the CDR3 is TGTGCCAGCAGTCGGACTAGCGGATACGCCTACAATGAGCAGTTCTTC. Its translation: CASSRTSGYAYNEQFF.

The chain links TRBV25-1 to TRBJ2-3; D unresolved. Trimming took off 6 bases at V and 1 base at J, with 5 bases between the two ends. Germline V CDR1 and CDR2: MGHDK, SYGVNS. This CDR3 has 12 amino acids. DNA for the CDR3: TGTGCCAGCAGGAGAGGCACAGATACGCAGTATTTT. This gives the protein CASRRGTDTQYF.

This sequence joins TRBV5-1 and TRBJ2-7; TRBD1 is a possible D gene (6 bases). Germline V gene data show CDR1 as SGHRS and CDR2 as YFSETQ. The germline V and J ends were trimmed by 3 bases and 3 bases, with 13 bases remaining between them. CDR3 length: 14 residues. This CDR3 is CASSSLGHFYEQYF. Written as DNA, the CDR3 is TGCGCCAGCAGCTCCTTGGGACACTTCTACGAGCAGTACTTC.

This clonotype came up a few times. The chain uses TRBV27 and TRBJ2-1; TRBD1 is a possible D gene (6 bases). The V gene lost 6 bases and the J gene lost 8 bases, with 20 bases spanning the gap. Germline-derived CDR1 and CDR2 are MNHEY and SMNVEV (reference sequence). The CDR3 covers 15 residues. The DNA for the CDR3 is TGTGCCAGCAGCCTTTCTTATAACAGGGACCATGAGCAGTTCTTC. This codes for CASSLSYNRDHEQFF.

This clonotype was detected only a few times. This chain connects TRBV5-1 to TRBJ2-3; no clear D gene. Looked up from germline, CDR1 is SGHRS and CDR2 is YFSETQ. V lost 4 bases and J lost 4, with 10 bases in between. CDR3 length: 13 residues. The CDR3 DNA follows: TGCGCCAGCAGCGACCCCTCGGCAGATACGCAGTATTTT. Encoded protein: CASSDPSADTQYF.

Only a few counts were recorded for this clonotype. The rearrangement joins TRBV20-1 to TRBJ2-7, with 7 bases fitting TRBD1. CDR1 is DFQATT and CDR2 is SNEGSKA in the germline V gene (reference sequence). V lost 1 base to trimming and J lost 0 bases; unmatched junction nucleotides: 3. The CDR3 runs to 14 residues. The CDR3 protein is CSARGTGISYEQYF. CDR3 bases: TGCAGTGCTAGAGGGACAGGAATCTCCTACGAGCAGTACTTC.

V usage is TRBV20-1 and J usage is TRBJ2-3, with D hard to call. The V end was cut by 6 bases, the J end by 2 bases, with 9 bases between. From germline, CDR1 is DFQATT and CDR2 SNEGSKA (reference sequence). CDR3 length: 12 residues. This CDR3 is CSALQFTDTQYF. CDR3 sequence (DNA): TGCAGTGCCCTACAATTCACAGATACGCAGTATTTT.

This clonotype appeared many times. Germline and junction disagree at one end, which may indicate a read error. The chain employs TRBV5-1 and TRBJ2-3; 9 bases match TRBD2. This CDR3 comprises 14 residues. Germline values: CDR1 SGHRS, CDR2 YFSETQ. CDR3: CASSLGLATDTQYF. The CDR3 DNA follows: TGTGCCAGCAGCTTGGGACTAGCCACAGATACGCAGTATTTT. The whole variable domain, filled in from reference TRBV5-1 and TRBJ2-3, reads KAGVTQTPRYLIKTRGQQVTLSCSPISGHRSVSWYQQTPGQGLQFLFEYFSETQRNKGNFPGRFSGRQFSNSRSEMNVSTLELGDSALYLCASSLGLATDTQYFGPGTRLTVL.

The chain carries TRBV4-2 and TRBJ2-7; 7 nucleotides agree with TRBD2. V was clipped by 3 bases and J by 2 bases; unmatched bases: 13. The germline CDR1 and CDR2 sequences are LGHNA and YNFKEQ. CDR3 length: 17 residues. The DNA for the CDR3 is TGTGCCAGCAGCCACATCACGCCGCTAGCGGAAGCCTACGAGCAGTACTTC. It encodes CASSHITPLAEAYEQYF.

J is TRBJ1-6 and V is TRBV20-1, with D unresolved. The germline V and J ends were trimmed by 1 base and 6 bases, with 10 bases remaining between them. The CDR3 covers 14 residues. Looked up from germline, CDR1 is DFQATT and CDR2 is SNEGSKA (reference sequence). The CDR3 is CSARVPASNSPLHF. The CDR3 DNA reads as TGCAGTGCTAGAGTCCCCGCGAGTAATTCACCCCTCCACTTT.

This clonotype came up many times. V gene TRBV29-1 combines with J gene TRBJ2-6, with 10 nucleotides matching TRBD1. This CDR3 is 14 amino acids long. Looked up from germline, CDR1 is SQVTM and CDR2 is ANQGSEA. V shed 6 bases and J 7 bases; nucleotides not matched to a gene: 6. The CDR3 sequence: CSVATGGYANVLTF. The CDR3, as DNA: TGCAGCGTGGCGACAGGGGGCTACGCCAACGTCCTGACTTTC.

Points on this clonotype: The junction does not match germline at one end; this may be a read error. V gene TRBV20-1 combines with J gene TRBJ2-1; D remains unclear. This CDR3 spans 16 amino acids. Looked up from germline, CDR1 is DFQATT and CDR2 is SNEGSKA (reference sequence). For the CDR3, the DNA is TGCAGTTCGACCCAGAGACTCCGTTCATCCTCCAATGAGCAGTTCTTC. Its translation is CSSTQRLRSSSNEQFF.

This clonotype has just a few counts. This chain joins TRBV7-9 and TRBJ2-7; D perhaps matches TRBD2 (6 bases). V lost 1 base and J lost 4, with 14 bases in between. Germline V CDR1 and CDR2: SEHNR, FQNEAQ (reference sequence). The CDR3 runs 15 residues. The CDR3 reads CASSLGSSENYEQYF. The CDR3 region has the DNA TGTGCCAGCAGCTTAGGTTCTAGCGAGAATTACGAGCAGTACTTC.

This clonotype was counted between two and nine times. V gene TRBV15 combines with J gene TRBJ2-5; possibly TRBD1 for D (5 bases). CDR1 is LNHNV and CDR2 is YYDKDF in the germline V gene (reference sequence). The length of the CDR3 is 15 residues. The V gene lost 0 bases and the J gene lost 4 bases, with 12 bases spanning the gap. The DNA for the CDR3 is TGTGCCACCAGCAGAGATAAGGGGTGGGGAGAGACCCAGTACTTC. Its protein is CATSRDKGWGETQYF. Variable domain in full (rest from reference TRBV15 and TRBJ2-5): DAMVIQNPRYQVTQFGKPVTLSCSQTLNHNVMYWYQQKSSQAPKLLFHYYDKDFNNEADTPDNFQSRRPNTSFCFLDIRSPGLGDTAMYLCATSRDKGWGETQYFGPGTRLLVL.

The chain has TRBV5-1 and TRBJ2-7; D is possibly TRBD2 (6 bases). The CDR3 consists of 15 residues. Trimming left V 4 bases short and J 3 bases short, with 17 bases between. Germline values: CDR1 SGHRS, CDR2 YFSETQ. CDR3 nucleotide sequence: TGCGCCAGCAGCGAGGGAGGATTCCGCAGCTACGAGCAGTACTTC. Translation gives CASSEGGFRSYEQYF.

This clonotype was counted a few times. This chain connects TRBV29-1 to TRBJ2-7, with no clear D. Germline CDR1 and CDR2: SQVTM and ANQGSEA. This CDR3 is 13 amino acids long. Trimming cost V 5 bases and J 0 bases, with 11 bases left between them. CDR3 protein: CSVLTPLSYEQYF. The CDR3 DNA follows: TGCAGCGTTCTAACCCCACTCTCCTACGAGCAGTACTTC.